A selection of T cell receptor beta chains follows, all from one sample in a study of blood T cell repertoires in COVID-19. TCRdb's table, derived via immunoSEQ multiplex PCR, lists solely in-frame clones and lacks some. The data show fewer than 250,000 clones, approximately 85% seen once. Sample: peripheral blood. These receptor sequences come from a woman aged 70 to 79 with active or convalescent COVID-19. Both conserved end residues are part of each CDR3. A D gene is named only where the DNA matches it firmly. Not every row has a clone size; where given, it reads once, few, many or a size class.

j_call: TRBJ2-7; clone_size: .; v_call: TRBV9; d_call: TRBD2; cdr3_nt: TGTGCCAGCAGCCCACGGGAGGCCCGAAACTACGAGCAGTACTTC; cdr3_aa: CASSPREARNYEQYF
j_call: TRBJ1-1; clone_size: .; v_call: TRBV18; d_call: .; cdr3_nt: TGTGCCAGCTCAGAGACACGGCAAACTGAAGCTTTCTTT; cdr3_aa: CASSETRQTEAFF
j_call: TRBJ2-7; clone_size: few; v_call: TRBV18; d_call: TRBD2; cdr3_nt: TGTGCCAGCTCACCGAGGACTAGCGGTGCCTACGAGCAGTACTTC; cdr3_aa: CASSPRTSGAYEQYF
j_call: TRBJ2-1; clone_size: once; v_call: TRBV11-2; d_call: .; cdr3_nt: TGTGCCAGCAGCCCCTGGGGAGGCTTGAATAATGAGCAGTTCTTC; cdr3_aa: CASSPWGGLNNEQFF
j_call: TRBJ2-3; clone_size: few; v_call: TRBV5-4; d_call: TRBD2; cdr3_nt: TGTGCCAGCAGCCGGGGGGACTCCGATACGCAGTATTTT; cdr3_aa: CASSRGDSDTQYF
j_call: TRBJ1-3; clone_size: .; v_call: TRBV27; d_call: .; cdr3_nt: TGTGCCAGCATGGCGGGGCTCTCTGGAAACACCATATATTTT; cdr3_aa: CASMAGLSGNTIYF
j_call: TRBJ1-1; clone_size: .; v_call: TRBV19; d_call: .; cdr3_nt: TGTGCCAGCTCGGCGACAGATTTGGGCACTGAAGCTTTCTTT; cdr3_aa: CASSATDLGTEAFF
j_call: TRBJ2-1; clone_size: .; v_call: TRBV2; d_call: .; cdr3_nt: TGTGCCAGCAGTGTAGGTGGGCAGGGTCCGTGGAATGAGCAGTTCTTC; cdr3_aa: CASSVGGQGPWNEQFF
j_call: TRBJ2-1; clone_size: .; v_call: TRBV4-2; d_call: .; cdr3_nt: TGTGCCAGCAGCCAAGACGTCAGGACAGACCACAATGAGCAGTTCTTC; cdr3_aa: CASSQDVRTDHNEQFF
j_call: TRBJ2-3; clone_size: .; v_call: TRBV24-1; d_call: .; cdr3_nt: TGTGCCACCAGTGAGCTTGGAGGGGTCACGCAGTATTTT; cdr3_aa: CATSELGGVTQYF
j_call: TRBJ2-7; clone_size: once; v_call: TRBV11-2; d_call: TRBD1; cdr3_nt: TGTGCCAGCAGCCGACAGGGGTCCTATGAAGAGCAGTACTTC; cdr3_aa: CASSRQGSYEEQYF
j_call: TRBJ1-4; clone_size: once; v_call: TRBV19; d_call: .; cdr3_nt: TGTGCCAGTAGCTCCCTTAATGAAAAACTGTTTTTT; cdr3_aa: CASSSLNEKLFF
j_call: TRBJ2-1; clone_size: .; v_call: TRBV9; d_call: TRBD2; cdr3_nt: TGTGCCAGCAGCGTAGTGGGGGAGGGCCAGGACAATGAGCAGTTCTTC; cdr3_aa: CASSVVGEGQDNEQFF
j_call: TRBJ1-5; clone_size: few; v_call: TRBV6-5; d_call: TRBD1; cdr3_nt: TGTGCCAGCAGTACATTTGGACAGGGTGATCAGCCCCAGCATTTT; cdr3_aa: CASSTFGQGDQPQHF
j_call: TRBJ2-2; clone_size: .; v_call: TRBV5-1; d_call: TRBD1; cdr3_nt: TGCGCCAGCAGCCCCACTGCCGGACAGGCCGGGGAGCTGTTTTTT; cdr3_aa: CASSPTAGQAGELFF
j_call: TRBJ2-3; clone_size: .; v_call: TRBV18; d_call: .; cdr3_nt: TGTGCCAGCTCGGAGAGCACAGATACGCAGTATTTT; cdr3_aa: CASSESTDTQYF
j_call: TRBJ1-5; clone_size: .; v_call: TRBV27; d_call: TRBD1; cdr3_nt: TGTGCCAGCAGTCGCCAGGGGGGCACGGGCAATCAGCCCCAGCATTTT; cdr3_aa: CASSRQGGTGNQPQHF
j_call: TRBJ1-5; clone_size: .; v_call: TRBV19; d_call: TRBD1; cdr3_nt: TGTGCACTGGGGACAGGGGGAAGGGAGAATCAGCCCCAGCATTTT; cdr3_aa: CALGTGGRENQPQHF
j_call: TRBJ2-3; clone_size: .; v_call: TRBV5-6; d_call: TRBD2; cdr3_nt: TGTGCCAGCAGCTTGTACACGGGAGGAGGAGATACGCAGTATTTT; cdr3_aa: CASSLYTGGGDTQYF
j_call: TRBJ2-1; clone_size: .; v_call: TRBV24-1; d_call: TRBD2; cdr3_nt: TGTGCCACCAGTGATCCTAGCGGAAGATACAATGAGCAGTTCTTC; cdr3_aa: CATSDPSGRYNEQFF
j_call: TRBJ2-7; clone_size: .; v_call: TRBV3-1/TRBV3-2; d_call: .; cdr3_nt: TGTGCCAGCAGCCAAGCTTTTATCGGGGATAAAGCCTACGAGCAGTACTTC; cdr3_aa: CASSQAFIGDKAYEQYF
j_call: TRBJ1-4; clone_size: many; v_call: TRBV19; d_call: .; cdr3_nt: TGTGCCAGTAGTAAAAGGGGTTCCGGCGCAACTAATGAAAAACTGTTTTTT; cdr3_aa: CASSKRGSGATNEKLFF
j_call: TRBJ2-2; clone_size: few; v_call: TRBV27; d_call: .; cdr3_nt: TGTGCCAGCAGGGGCCTACTAGGAGTGCCCGGGGAGCTGTTTTTT; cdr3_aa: CASRGLLGVPGELFF
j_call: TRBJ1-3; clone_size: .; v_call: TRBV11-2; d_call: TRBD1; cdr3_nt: TGTGCCAGCAGTTCAGGGGGTCCGAACACCATATATTTT; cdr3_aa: CASSSGGPNTIYF
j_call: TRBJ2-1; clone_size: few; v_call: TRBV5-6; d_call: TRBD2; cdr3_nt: TGTGCCAGCAGCTTGGTTACTAGCGGGAGGGCCGGCTACAATGAGCAGTTCTTC; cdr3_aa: CASSLVTSGRAGYNEQFF
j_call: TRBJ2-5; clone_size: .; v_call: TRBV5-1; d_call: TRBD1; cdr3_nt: TGCGCCAGCAGCCCGGGGACAGCCGTTCAAGAGACCCAGTACTTC; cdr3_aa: CASSPGTAVQETQYF
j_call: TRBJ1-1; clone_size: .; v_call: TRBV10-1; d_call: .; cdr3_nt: TGCGCCAGCAGGGCCGCGAGGCCGAGGAGTGAAGCTTTCTTT; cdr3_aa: CASRAARPRSEAFF
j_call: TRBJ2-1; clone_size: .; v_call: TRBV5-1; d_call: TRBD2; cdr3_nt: TGCGCCAGCGGGAAGCGGGAGGGCCGATGGAATGAGCAGTTCTTC; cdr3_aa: CASGKREGRWNEQFF
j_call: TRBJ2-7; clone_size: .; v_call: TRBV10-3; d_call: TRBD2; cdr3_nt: TGTGCCATCAGTGAGGCCTCAACTAGCGGGATGTACGAGCAGTACTTC; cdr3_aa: CAISEASTSGMYEQYF
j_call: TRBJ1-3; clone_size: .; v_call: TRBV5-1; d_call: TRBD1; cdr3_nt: TGCGCCAGCAGCGGCCGCGGGGACAGGGGCTCCGATTCTGGAAACACCATATATTTT; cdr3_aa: CASSGRGDRGSDSGNTIYF
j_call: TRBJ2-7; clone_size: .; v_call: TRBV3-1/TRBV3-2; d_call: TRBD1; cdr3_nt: TGTGCCAGCAGCGCCGGGACAGGGGACTACGAGCAGTACTTC; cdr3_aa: CASSAGTGDYEQYF
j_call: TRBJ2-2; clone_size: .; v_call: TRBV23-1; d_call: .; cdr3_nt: TGCGCCAGCAGTCAATCTCAGACAGCCTACTTGAACACCGGGGAGCTGTTTTTT; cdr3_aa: CASSQSQTAYLNTGELFF
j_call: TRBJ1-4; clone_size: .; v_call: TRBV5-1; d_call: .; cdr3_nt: TGCGCCAGCAGCCCCCGACAACCTAATGAAAAACTGTTTTTT; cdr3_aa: CASSPRQPNEKLFF
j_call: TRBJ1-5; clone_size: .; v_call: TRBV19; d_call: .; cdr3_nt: TGTGCCAGTAGTGCCCGGGACACGCTTAGCAATCAGCCCCAGCATTTT; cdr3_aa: CASSARDTLSNQPQHF
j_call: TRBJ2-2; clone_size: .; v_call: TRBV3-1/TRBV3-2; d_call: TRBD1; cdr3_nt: TGTGCCAGCAGCGACAGGGGCACCGGGGAGCTGTTTTTT; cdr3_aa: CASSDRGTGELFF
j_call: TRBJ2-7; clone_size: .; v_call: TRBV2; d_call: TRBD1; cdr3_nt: TGTGCCAGCAGTGAAGTGGGCCCGGGACAGGGGGGACTCGAGCAGTACTTC; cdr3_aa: CASSEVGPGQGGLEQYF
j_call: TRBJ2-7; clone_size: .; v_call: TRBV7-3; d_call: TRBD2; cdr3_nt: TGTGCCAGCAGCTTAAGCGGGGGGCGTAGGGACGAGCAGTACTTC; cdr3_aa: CASSLSGGRRDEQYF
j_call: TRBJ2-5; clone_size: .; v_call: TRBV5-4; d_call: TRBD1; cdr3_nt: TGTGCCAGCAGCTTGGGTGACAGGGGAGAGACCCAGTACTTC; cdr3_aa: CASSLGDRGETQYF
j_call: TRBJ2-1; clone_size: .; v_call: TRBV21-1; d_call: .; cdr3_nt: TGTGCCAGCACCACCGAAGAAGGTAGCGGGAGCCGAGCGGGGAATGAGCAGTTCTTC; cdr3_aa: CASTTEEGSGSRAGNEQFF
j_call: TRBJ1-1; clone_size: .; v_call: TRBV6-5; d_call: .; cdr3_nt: TGTGCCAGCAGTATAGGTCAGACTCAGAACACTGAAGCTTTCTTT; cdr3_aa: CASSIGQTQNTEAFF
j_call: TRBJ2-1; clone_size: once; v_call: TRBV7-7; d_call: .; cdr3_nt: TGTGCCAGCAGCTTAGTTATAGCCGGCCCCTACAATGAGCAGTTCTTC; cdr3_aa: CASSLVIAGPYNEQFF
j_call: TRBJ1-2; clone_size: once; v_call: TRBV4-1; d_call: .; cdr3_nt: TGCGCCAGCAGCCAGGGTGGAGCTAACTATGGCTACACCTTC; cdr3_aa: CASSQGGANYGYTF
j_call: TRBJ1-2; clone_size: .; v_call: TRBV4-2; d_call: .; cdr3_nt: TGTGCCAGCAGATACAAGGAGGAGTATGGCTACACCTTC; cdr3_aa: CASRYKEEYGYTF
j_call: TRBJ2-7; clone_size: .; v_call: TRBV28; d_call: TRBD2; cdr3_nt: TGTGCCAGCAGCCCCCCTAGCGGGAGGGTTCCCTCCTACGAGCAGTACTTC; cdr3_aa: CASSPPSGRVPSYEQYF
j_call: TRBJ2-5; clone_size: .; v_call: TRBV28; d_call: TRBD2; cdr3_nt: TGTGCCAGCAGTTCCTGGACTAGCGGGCTCCAAGAGACCCAGTACTTC; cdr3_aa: CASSSWTSGLQETQYF
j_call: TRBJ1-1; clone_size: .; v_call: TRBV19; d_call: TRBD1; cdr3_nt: TGTGCCAGTAGTGAGCTGAGGGGGCGGCTCGTCTTT; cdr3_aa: CASSELRGRLVF
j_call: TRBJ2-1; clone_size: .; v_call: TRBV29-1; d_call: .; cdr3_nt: TGCAGCGTTCGGGAAGTCCTCAATGAGCAGTTCTTC; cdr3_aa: CSVREVLNEQFF
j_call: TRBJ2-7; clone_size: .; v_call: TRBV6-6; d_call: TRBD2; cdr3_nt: TGTGCCAGCACCCCGCGGGAGCTAGCGGATTCCTACGAGCAGTACTTC; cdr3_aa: CASTPRELADSYEQYF
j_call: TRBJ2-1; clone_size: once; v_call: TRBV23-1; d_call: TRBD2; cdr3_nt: TGCGCCAGCAGTCAGACTAGCGGGAGGGCCCCCCATGAGCAGTTCTTC; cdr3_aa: CASSQTSGRAPHEQFF
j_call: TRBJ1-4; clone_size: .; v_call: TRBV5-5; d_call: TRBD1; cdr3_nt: TGTGCCAGCAGCTTTCGGCCAGGGGGCAGTAATGAAAAACTGTTTTTT; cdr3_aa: CASSFRPGGSNEKLFF
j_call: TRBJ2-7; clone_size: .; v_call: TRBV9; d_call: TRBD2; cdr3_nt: TGTGCCAGCAGCCCAACCGGGACTATGTCCTACGAGCAGTACTTC; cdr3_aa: CASSPTGTMSYEQYF